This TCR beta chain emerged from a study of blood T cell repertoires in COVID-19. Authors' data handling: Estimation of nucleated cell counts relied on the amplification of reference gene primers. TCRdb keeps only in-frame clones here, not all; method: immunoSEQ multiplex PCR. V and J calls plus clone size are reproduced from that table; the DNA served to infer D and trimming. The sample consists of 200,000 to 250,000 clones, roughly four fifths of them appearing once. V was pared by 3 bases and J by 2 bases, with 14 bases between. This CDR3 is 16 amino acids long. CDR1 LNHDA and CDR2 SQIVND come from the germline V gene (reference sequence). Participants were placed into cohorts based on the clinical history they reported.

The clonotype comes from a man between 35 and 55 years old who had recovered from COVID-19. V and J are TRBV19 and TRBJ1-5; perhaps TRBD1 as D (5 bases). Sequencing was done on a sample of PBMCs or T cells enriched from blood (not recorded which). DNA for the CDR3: TGTGCCAGTAGTATCACGGGGGTCGGCGGCAATCAGCCCCAGCATTTT. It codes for CASSITGVGGNQPQHF.